This T cell receptor beta chain was sequenced during a study of T cell repertoires in cytomegalovirus infection. At the level of the study: From public TCR beta signatures came an indication of both CMV infection and matching HLA type.

The V gene's germline CDR1 is MNHEY and CDR2 SVGAGI. The CDR3 is 15 amino acids. Trimming left V 0 bases short and J 0 bases short, with 7 bases between. This clonotype occurred many times. Its antigen is still unknown. Findings and caveats of the study: Adding up the frequency of public TCR beta families identified people who carried CMV plus the relevant HLA.

TCRdb ran MiXCR on the reads and lists one entry per CDR3 protein. The repertoire holds about 490,000 distinct CDR3 sequences, with about 15% as singletons. The chain employs TRBV6-5 and TRBJ2-3; D is ambiguous. The source is a human donor in good health (CMV status not recorded). Some clones in this sample may be carry-over from other donors' samples. Sequenced input: CD8+ T cells from PBMCs. This chain's CDR3 is CASSYSTASTDTQYF. The CDR3 region has the DNA TGTGCCAGCAGTTACTCGACCGCTAGCACAGATACGCAGTATTTT.